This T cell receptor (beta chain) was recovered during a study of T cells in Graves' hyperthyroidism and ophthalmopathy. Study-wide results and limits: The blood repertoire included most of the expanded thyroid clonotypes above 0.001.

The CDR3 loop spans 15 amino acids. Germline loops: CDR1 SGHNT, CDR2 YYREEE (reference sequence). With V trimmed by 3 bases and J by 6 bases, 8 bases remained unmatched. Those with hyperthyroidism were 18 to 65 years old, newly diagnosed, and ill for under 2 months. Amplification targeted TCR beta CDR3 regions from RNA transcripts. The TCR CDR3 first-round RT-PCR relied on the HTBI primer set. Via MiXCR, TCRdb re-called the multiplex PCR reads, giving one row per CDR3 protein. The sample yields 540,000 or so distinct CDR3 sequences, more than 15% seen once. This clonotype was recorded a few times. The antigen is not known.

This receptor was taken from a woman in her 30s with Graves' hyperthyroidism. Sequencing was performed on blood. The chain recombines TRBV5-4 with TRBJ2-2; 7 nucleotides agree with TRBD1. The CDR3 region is CASSSQGPLSGELFF. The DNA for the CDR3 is TGTGCCAGCAGCTCACAGGGGCCGCTATCCGGGGAGCTGTTTTTT.